Sequencing of this TCR beta chain was carried out in a study of radiotherapy plus CTLA-4 blockade in lung cancer. Study context: Overall, approximately 17% of patients showed an objective response, while 25% to 35% attained disease control.

TCRdb's copy holds only in-frame clones and misses some; the assay was immunoSEQ multiplex PCR. The sample lists around 45,000 clones; roughly 67% were seen once. Study-level findings and limits: Early blood T cell clone dynamics, with interferon-beta, were reported to best predict response. Once radiotherapy plus ipilimumab had been given, TCR clones derived from tumor expanded in blood.

A remark on this clone: Its antigen is still unknown.

CDR1 is SGHRS, CDR2 YFSETQ, per germline. This CDR3 is built from 14 residues. Trimming removed 3 bases from V and 1 base from J, with 9 bases in between. Those patients who had chemo-refractory metastatic non-small-cell lung cancer were given focal radiation along with CTLA-4 blockade through ipilimumab. Material: peripheral blood, obtained from a patient treated with radiotherapy plus ipilimumab. The sequence came from a human donor with non-small cell lung cancer who had a partial response to radiotherapy plus ipilimumab. The V call is TRBV5-1, the J call TRBJ2-3; D not certain. The CDR3 nucleotides read TGCGCCAGCAGCTCTACCACTGGCACAGATACGCAGTATTTT. Protein: CASSSTTGTDTQYF.